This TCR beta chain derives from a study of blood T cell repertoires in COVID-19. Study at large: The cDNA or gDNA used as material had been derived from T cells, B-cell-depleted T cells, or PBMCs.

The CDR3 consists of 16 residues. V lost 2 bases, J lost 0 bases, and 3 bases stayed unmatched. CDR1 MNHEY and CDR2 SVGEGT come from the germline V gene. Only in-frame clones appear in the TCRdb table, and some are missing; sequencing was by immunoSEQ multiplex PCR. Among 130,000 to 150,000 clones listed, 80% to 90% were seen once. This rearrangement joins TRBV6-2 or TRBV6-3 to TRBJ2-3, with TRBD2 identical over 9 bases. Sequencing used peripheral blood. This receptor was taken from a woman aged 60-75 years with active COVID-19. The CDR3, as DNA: TGTGCCAGCAGTTACGTAGCGGGGGTCAGCACAGATACGCAGTATTTT. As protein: CASSYVAGVSTDTQYF.